This is a list of T cell receptor beta chains from one sample in a study of memory CD4+ T cells and cytomegalovirus serostatus. TCRdb keeps only in-frame clones here, not all; method: immunoSEQ multiplex PCR. The sample has around 26,000 clones, 70% to 80% seen once. Sequencing input: memory CD4+ T cells from blood. These receptors came from an adult in good health and CMV-seronegative. Both conserved end residues are part of each CDR3. The order of the fields is J gene, CDR3 length, D gene, V gene, clone size, CDR3 protein, CDR3 DNA. A D gene is named only where the DNA matches it firmly. Rows give clone size only sometimes, using once, few, many, or a class for an expanded clone.

>TRBJ1-4|15|-|TRBV2|-
CASSDPRRGREKLFF
TGTGCCAGCAGTGACCCGCGCCGGGGGCGTGAAAAACTGTTTTTT
>TRBJ1-1|14|-|TRBV5-1|-
CASSQTREGTEAFF
TGCGCCAGCAGCCAGACTCGGGAGGGGACTGAAGCTTTCTTT
>TRBJ1-4|15|TRBD1|TRBV7-9|-
CASRRGQGTNEKLFF
TGTGCCAGCAGAAGGGGGCAGGGAACTAATGAAAAACTGTTTTTT
>TRBJ2-7|11|-|TRBV18|-
CASSEGSEQYF
TGTGCCAGCTCGGAAGGGTCCGAGCAGTACTTC
>TRBJ2-1|15|-|TRBV5-1|-
CASSQGREPYNEQFF
TGCGCCAGCAGCCAAGGTCGGGAACCCTACAATGAGCAGTTCTTC
>TRBJ2-7|11|-|TRBV7-2|-
CASSQDYEQYF
TGTGCCAGCAGCCAAGACTACGAGCAGTACTTC
>TRBJ1-1|15|TRBD1|TRBV7-9|once
CASRGRTGVSAEAFF
TGTGCCAGCAGAGGCCGGACAGGGGTTAGTGCTGAAGCTTTCTTT
>TRBJ1-2|12|-|TRBV19|-
CASKEAYYGYTF
TGTGCCAGTAAGGAGGCTTACTATGGCTACACCTTC
>TRBJ2-3|15|TRBD2|TRBV14|-
CASSQRGAPADTQYF
TGTGCCAGCAGCCAGCGGGGGGCCCCCGCAGATACGCAGTATTTT
>TRBJ2-1|15|TRBD1|TRBV2|-
CASRTGTGGLGEQFF
TGTGCCAGCAGGACCGGGACAGGGGGCCTTGGTGAGCAGTTCTTC
>TRBJ2-5|13|TRBD1|TRBV11-2|-
CASSLTGGLTQYF
TGTGCCAGCAGCCTTACAGGGGGGTTGACCCAGTACTTC
>TRBJ1-2|14|-|TRBV6-6|-
CASTPGGRGYGYTF
TGTGCCAGCACCCCCGGGGGACGGGGCTATGGCTACACCTTC
>TRBJ1-2|12|-|TRBV7-2|once
CATTGRNYGYTF
TGTGCCACGACGGGCAGAAACTATGGCTACACCTTC
>TRBJ1-2|13|-|TRBV19|few
CASRPPGASGYTF
TGTGCCAGCAGACCCCCAGGGGCAAGTGGCTACACCTTC
>TRBJ2-2|13|-|TRBV4-3|-
CASSQDVGGELFF
TGCGCCAGCAGCCAAGATGTAGGCGGGGAGCTGTTTTTT
>TRBJ2-5|16|TRBD1|TRBV7-3|-
CASSRTGTDPPETQYF
TGTGCCAGCAGCCGTACCGGGACAGATCCCCCAGAGACCCAGTACTTC
>TRBJ2-7|14|-|TRBV28|-
CASETSGTTYEQYF
TGTGCCAGCGAAACCTCCGGGACAACCTACGAGCAGTACTTC
>TRBJ1-1|14|-|TRBV25-1|-
CASSERQLNTEAFF
TGTGCCAGCAGTGAACGACAGCTTAACACTGAAGCTTTCTTT
>TRBJ1-2|15|-|TRBV6-5|-
CASSQPSGGDYGYTF
TGTGCCAGCAGTCAGCCATCGGGAGGCGACTATGGCTACACCTTC
>TRBJ1-4|14|TRBD1|TRBV30|-
CAWSKDRDDEKLFF
TGTGCCTGGAGTAAGGACAGGGACGATGAAAAACTGTTTTTT
>TRBJ2-7|14|TRBD2|TRBV2|once
CASRPGLGSYEQYF
TGTGCCAGCAGGCCGGGACTAGGGTCCTACGAGCAGTACTTC
>TRBJ1-5|13|-|TRBV6-5|-
CASRGRRDQPQHF
TGTGCCAGTAGAGGACGGAGAGATCAGCCCCAGCATTTT
>TRBJ2-3|14|-|TRBV4-1|-
CASSPEGRADTQYF
TGCGCCAGCAGCCCAGAAGGGAGAGCAGATACGCAGTATTTT
>TRBJ1-2|17|-|TRBV5-5|-
CASSWGSGGHLGYGYTF
TGTGCCAGCAGCTGGGGATCGGGGGGGCACCTAGGCTATGGCTACACCTTC